The 26 T cell receptor beta chains below were found in one sample sequenced in a study of T cell changes during pregnancy in multiple sclerosis. Only in-frame clones appear in the TCRdb table, and some are missing; sequencing was by immunoSEQ multiplex PCR. The data show tens of thousands of clones, 90% seen once. This specimen consisted of CD4+ T cells from peripheral blood mononuclear cells, obtained in the second trimester of pregnancy. All receptors derive from a female donor with multiple sclerosis, enrolled in a pregnancy study.

This chain joins TRBV6-1 and TRBJ2-1; 11 bases fit TRBD2. V dropped 6 bases and J dropped 7; count of bases not matched to a gene: 8. CDR1 MNHNS and CDR2 SASEGT come from the germline V gene. The length of the CDR3 is 15 residues. CDR3 sequence (DNA): TGTGCCAGCAGGAGAATAGCGGGAGGGAAGAATGAGCAGTTCTTC. Residues: CASRRIAGGKNEQFF.

The chain combines TRBV16 with TRBJ1-3; TRBD1 agrees at 7 bases. The V gene end was trimmed by 6 bases and the J gene end by 4 bases; junction bases not matched to a gene: 6. The CDR3 length is 14 residues. Germline V gene data show CDR1 as KGHSY and CDR2 as FQNENV. CDR3: CASRPQGLGNTIYF. In nucleotides, the CDR3 is TGTGCCAGCAGACCACAGGGGCTGGGAAACACCATATATTTT. The variable domain in full, completed from reference TRBV16 and TRBJ1-3, reads GEEVAQTPKHLVRGEGQKAKLYCAPIKGHSYVFWYQQVLKNEFKFLISFQNENVFDETGMPKERFSAKCLPNSPCSLEIQATKLEDSAVYFCASRPQGLGNTIYFGEGSWLTVV.

The V call is TRBV7-6, the J call TRBJ2-1; 8 nucleotides match TRBD1. Trimming cost V 0 bases and J 9 bases; bases outside gene matches: 22. CDR3 length: 20 residues. The germline V gene has CDR1 SGHVS and CDR2 FNYEAQ. CDR3 sequence: CASSLALMGYGTGVRGEQFF. CDR3 nucleotide sequence: TGTGCCAGCAGCTTAGCGCTAATGGGTTATGGGACAGGCGTACGCGGTGAGCAGTTCTTC.

V gene TRBV7-2 combines with J gene TRBJ1-2; no definite D call. The CDR3 has 15 amino acids. Trimming stripped 5 bases from V and 4 bases from J, with 17 bases between. Per the germline V gene, CDR1 is SGHTA and CDR2 is FQGNSA. As DNA, the CDR3 is TGTGCCAGCAGCACCCCGGACGGGGTGGGCTATGGCTACACCTTC. Residues: CASSTPDGVGYGYTF.

The chain links TRBV30 to TRBJ1-4, with D tentatively TRBD1 (5 bases). V dropped 3 bases and J dropped 4 bases, with 18 bases sitting between them. Germline CDR1 reads GTSNPN; CDR2 reads SVGIG (reference sequence). The CDR3 totals 16 residues. The CDR3 sequence: CAWSSGWRAVNEKLFF. The CDR3 bases are TGTGCCTGGAGCTCAGGGTGGAGGGCGGTTAATGAAAAACTGTTTTTT.

The rearrangement links TRBV30 to TRBJ1-2; possible D gene TRBD1, 6 bases. Germline V gives CDR1 GTSNPN, CDR2 SVGIG (reference sequence). The V end lost 0 bases, the J end lost 8 bases, and 22 bases lay between the germline ends. This CDR3 is 16 amino acids long. The CDR3 is CAWSVSLGTRRRGYTF. DNA for the CDR3: TGTGCCTGGAGTGTATCATTAGGGACACGAAGACGGGGCTACACCTTC.

This chain uses TRBV2 with TRBJ2-5, with 9 bases that match TRBD2. Germline V lookup: CDR1 SNHLY, CDR2 FYNNEI. The junction had 10 bases not matched to a gene; V was cut back by 2 bases and J by 9 bases. The CDR3 extends over 15 amino acids. In DNA form, the CDR3 reads TGTGCCAGCAGTGAAACGGCGGGGGGGGCGGAGGCCCAGTACTTC. The encoded protein is CASSETAGGAEAQYF.

About this clone itself: The CDR3 carries no conserved terminal phenylalanine or tryptophan, so it likely arises from a read error. The limits of the CDR3 on the DNA are not certain, so only TCRdb's listed CDR3 is given. The V gene is TRBV5-1, the J gene TRBJ1-2; no DNA check was done on the table's D call, TRBD1. The CDR3 is 13 residues long, counting both termini. The germline CDR1 and CDR2 sequences are SGHRS and YFSETQ. The CDR3 region is CASSFGETGRKEL.

The V gene is TRBV4-1, the J gene TRBJ2-2; D may be TRBD2 (5 bases). The CDR3 contains 19 residues. Germline-derived CDR1 and CDR2 are MGHRA and YSYEKL. The V end lost 5 bases, the J end lost 0 bases, and 22 bases lay between the germline ends. CDR3 loop: CASSSSSASRTSNTGELFF. The CDR3 DNA reads as TGCGCCAGCAGCTCCTCTAGTGCTAGCCGAACCTCGAACACCGGGGAGCTGTTTTTT.

This clone is a singleton in its sample. The chain joins TRBV11-2 to TRBJ1-3; no clear D gene. This CDR3 is built from 17 residues. V dropped 2 bases and J dropped 0 bases, with 14 bases sitting between them. CDR1 and CDR2 (germline): SGHAT, FQNNGV. CDR3 coding DNA: TGTGCCAGCAGCTTAATAGGAGCAGCCGGCTCTGGAAACACCATATATTTT. Translating it yields CASSLIGAAGSGNTIYF.

V gene TRBV6-6 combines with J gene TRBJ1-5; TRBD1 aligns across 9 bases. The germline CDR1 and CDR2 sequences are MNHNY and SVGAGI (reference sequence). This CDR3 has 15 residues. With 4 bases clipped from V and 4 bases from J, the junction kept 5 bases outside the gene matches. For the CDR3, the DNA is TGTGCCAGCAGTTCCCACGGGACAGGGAATCAGCCCCAGCATTTT. This sequence encodes CASSSHGTGNQPQHF.

This clone was picked up one time. This chain links TRBV6-1 with TRBJ2-7; D remains ambiguous. The CDR3 has 12 amino acids. Germline V gene data show CDR1 as MNHNS and CDR2 as SASEGT. V shed 1 base and J shed 4 bases, with 5 bases lying between them. CDR3 DNA sequence: TGTGCCAGCAGTGAAGAGAGATACGAGCAGTACTTC. It specifies CASSEERYEQYF.

This chain uses TRBV7-9 with TRBJ2-7; TRBD1 is a possible D gene (5 bases). This CDR3 has 12 residues. Germline CDR1 reads SEHNR; CDR2 reads FQNEAQ (reference sequence). V was pared by 5 bases and J by 3 bases, with 8 bases between. CDR3 protein: CASSVRDYEQYF. CDR3 coding DNA: TGTGCCAGCAGCGTCAGGGACTACGAGCAGTACTTC.

The chain is built from TRBV19 and TRBJ1-2, with 11 bases lining up with TRBD1. This CDR3 region has 17 residues. V shed 4 bases, J shed 2 bases, and the junction held 9 bases outside the gene matches. Per the germline V gene, CDR1 is LNHDA and CDR2 is SQIVND (reference sequence). In nucleotides, the CDR3 is TGTGCCAGTAGTACCCCGGGACAGGGGGATACAAACTATGGCTACACCTTC. Its translation: CASSTPGQGDTNYGYTF.

The rearrangement joins TRBV5-1 to TRBJ1-1, with TRBD1 identical over 12 bases. Per germline, CDR1 SGHRS and CDR2 YFSETQ. The trim removed 4 bases at V and 1 base at J, leaving 8 bases unmatched. There are 17 residues in the CDR3. The CDR3 DNA reads as TGCGCCAGCAGCCTGGGACAGGGGGCGCCGGGGAACACTGAAGCTTTCTTT. Translation gives CASSLGQGAPGNTEAFF.

CDR3 loop: CASSLNRVYEQYF. CDR3 nucleotides: TGTGCCAGCAGCTTGAACAGGGTGTACGAGCAGTACTTC. The gene calls are TRBV7-9 and TRBJ2-7; D is perhaps TRBD1 (6 bases). Germline values: CDR1 SEHNR, CDR2 FQNEAQ (reference sequence). The CDR3 runs to 13 residues. V gave up 3 bases and J gave up 4 bases, with 10 bases separating them.

J is TRBJ1-1 and V is TRBV12-5, with D hard to call. V was cut by 3 bases and J by 0 bases, with 5 bases left in between. The CDR3 runs 13 residues. Germline CDR1 reads LGHNT; CDR2 reads FRNRAP. CDR3: CASGLQVNTEAFF. The CDR3 DNA reads as TGTGCTAGTGGTTTACAAGTGAACACTGAAGCTTTCTTT.

The chain has TRBV25-1 and TRBJ2-2, with 8 nucleotides matching TRBD1. This CDR3 region has 14 residues. Germline CDR1 reads MGHDK; CDR2 reads SYGVNS. Losses at the gene ends were 7 bases for V and 7 bases for J; bases not matched to a gene: 8. In DNA form, the CDR3 reads TGTGCCAGCACTAGGACAGGGTTGGGCGGGGAGCTGTTTTTT. Amino acids: CASTRTGLGGELFF.

The gene calls are TRBV13 and TRBJ1-1, with D unresolved. The CDR3 is made up of 17 amino acids. Germline lookup yields CDR1 PRHDT and CDR2 FYEKMQ (reference sequence). Trimming pared 7 bases from V and 6 bases from J, leaving 27 bases between. Here the CDR3 reads CASTQMFGRTRFAEAFF. The CDR3 DNA reads as TGTGCCAGCACCCAAATGTTTGGAAGGACTAGATTCGCTGAAGCTTTCTTT.

The chain couples TRBV30 to TRBJ2-3; 7 nucleotides match TRBD2. Germline V gene lookup returns CDR1 GTSNPN and CDR2 SVGIG (reference sequence). The V gene end was trimmed by 0 bases and the J gene end by 1 base; junction bases not matched to a gene: 7. The CDR3 sequence is 16 residues long. This chain's CDR3 is CAWSVASAGGTDTQYF. DNA of the CDR3: TGTGCCTGGAGTGTAGCCTCGGCGGGGGGCACAGATACGCAGTATTTT.

This chain joins TRBV7-2 and TRBJ2-3; tentatively, D is TRBD1 (5 bases). The V end lost 2 bases, the J end lost 3 bases, and 15 bases lay between the germline ends. The CDR3 consists of 16 residues. The germline CDR1 and CDR2 sequences are SGHTA and FQGNSA. Here the CDR3 reads CASSLMWGRGTDTQYF. In DNA form, the CDR3 reads TGTGCCAGCAGCTTAATGTGGGGCCGTGGTACAGATACGCAGTATTTT.

The chain uses TRBV14 and TRBJ1-1; D unresolved. The germline gives CDR1 SGHDN, CDR2 FVKESK. V was clipped by 4 bases and J by 0 bases, with 12 bases between them. CDR3 size: 15 residues. The CDR3: CASSPRLGLNTEAFF. The CDR3 DNA follows: TGTGCCAGCAGCCCGAGGCTCGGGTTGAACACTGAAGCTTTCTTT.

The V call is TRBV25-1, the J call TRBJ2-2; tentatively, D is TRBD1 (5 bases). V lost 1 base, J lost 5 bases, and 17 bases lay in between. The germline CDR1 and CDR2 sequences are MGHDK and SYGVNS. The CDR3 contains 17 residues. CDR3 DNA sequence: TGTGCCAGCAGTGAATTCGTGGGCAGGGAAGGGACCGGGGAGCTGTTTTTT. This codes for CASSEFVGREGTGELFF.

CDR3 DNA sequence: TGTGCCAGCAGCTTAAAACGACGGCTAGAAGACAATGAGCAGTTCTTC. It codes for CASSLKRRLEDNEQFF. The chain is built from TRBV7-6 and TRBJ2-1; unclear D gene. CDR1 SGHVS and CDR2 FNYEAQ come from the germline V gene. The V end lost 2 bases, the J end lost 5 bases, and 16 bases lay between the germline ends. CDR3 length: 16 residues.

The chain is built from TRBV7-2 and TRBJ2-3, with 9 bases that match TRBD2. V dropped 1 base and J dropped 6; count of bases not matched to a gene: 5. Germline V lookup: CDR1 SGHTA, CDR2 FQGNSA. This CDR3 is built from 15 residues. As DNA, the CDR3 is TGTGCCAGCAGCTTAGGGGGACTAGCATCGGATACGCAGTATTTT. Protein sequence: CASSLGGLASDTQYF.

The chain couples TRBV30 to TRBJ1-5; TRBD1 is a possible D gene (5 bases). With 3 bases removed from V and 0 bases from J, the gap between germline ends came to 9 bases. The germline V gene encodes CDR1 GTSNPN and CDR2 SVGIG (reference sequence). The CDR3 has 14 amino acids. The CDR3 is CAWSQGSSNQPQHF. The CDR3 region has the DNA TGTGCCTGGAGCCAGGGATCTAGCAATCAGCCCCAGCATTTT.